One and the same sample provided the 14 T cell receptor beta chains below, sequenced in a study of tumor-infiltrating lymphocytes in primary liver carcinoma. Starting from approximately 470 ng of total RNA, TCR beta cDNA was produced with a primer in the constant region. Investigators got TCR beta libraries out of three nested multiplex PCR rounds, done with slightly modified ARM-PCR. The first two PCR rounds, approximately 10 cycles each, used TRBV1-TRBV30 forward primers and a C-beta reverse primer. One entry per CDR3 protein, called by TCRdb with MiXCR from the multiplex PCR reads. The sample holds fewer than 350,000 distinct CDR3 sequences, about 60% seen once. They got blood RNA out of unsorted whole blood and also pulled out germline DNA. Source material: peripheral blood. These receptors came from a man in his forties or fifties with primary liver carcinoma and hepatitis B virus infection.

Worth noting for this clonotype: This clone may be a read error of a much larger clone one base away. The gene calls are TRBV6-2 or TRBV6-3 and TRBJ2-3; 9 nucleotides line up with TRBD2. The CDR3 loop spans 14 amino acids. The V gene end was trimmed by 1 base and the J gene end by 4 bases; junction bases not matched to a gene: 0. Germline values: CDR1 MNHEY, CDR2 SVGEGT. The CDR3 loop is CASSYCGRADTQYF. DNA for the CDR3: TGTGCCAGCAGTTACTGCGGGAGGGCAGATACGCAGTATTTT.

Relative to its sample, this clonotype is medium-sized. The rearrangement joins TRBV11-3 to TRBJ2-2, with a tentative D call TRBD2 (6 bases). This CDR3 region has 15 residues. From germline, CDR1 is SGHNT and CDR2 YENEEA. The V and J ends lost 4 bases and 1 base respectively, with 10 bases between them. The CDR3 sequence is CASSWGLENTGELFF. The CDR3 DNA reads as TGTGCCAGCAGCTGGGGACTGGAGAACACCGGGGAGCTGTTTTTT.

Notes on this clonotype: A much larger clone is a single base away; this may be a read error. The rearrangement joins TRBV11-2 to TRBJ1-4, with 7 bases that match TRBD1. This CDR3 has 13 amino acids. Germline V gene lookup returns CDR1 SGHAT and CDR2 FQNNGV. Trimming took 6 bases from V and 8 from J; bases not matched to a gene: 6. This chain's CDR3 is CASRGTEQEKLFF. CDR3 DNA sequence: TGTGCCAGCAGGGGGACAGAGCAAGAAAAACTGTTTTTT.

The chain joins TRBV28 to TRBJ2-7, with a tentative D call TRBD2 (6 bases). Germline loops: CDR1 MDHEN, CDR2 SYDVKM. The CDR3 is made up of 12 amino acids. Deletions cut 7 bases from V and 3 bases from J, with 10 bases between. CDR3 residues: CASTTGVYEQYF. The CDR3, as DNA: TGTGCCAGCACCACGGGGGTCTACGAGCAGTACTTC.

This clonotype has more than one count but fewer than ten. A much bigger clone sits one base away, suggesting this may be a read error. The chain links TRBV14 to TRBJ1-2, with D hard to call. The V gene's germline CDR1 is SGHDN and CDR2 FVKESK. Trimming left V 3 bases short and J 9 bases short, with 11 bases between. This CDR3 comprises 12 residues. The CDR3 DNA reads TGTGCCAGCAGCCAGTCCCATCGAAGCTACACCTTC. Residues: CASSQSHRSYTF. The full variable domain, in which reference TRBV14 and TRBJ1-2 provide the parts outside the CDR3, is EAGVTQFPSHSVIEKGQTVTLRCDPISGHDNLYWYRRVMGKEIKFLLHFVKESKQDESGMPNNRFLAERTGGTYSTLKVQPAELEDSGVYFCASSQSHRSYTFGSGTRLTVV.

As concerns this clonotype: At one end, the junction sequence differs from germline, possibly due to a read error. This chain uses TRBV5-1 with TRBJ1-1, with unresolved D. The CDR3 has 17 amino acids. The V gene's germline CDR1 is SGHRS and CDR2 YFSETQ. The CDR3 nucleotides are TGCGTCAGCAGCCGTAGTGTGGGTTCGGTTATGAACACTGAAGCTTTCTTT. It translates to CVSSRSVGSVMNTEAFF.

Remarks on this clonotype: The CDR3 does not end in the conserved phenylalanine or tryptophan, so this is likely a read error. The chain employs TRBV6-1 and TRBJ1-1; D remains ambiguous. The V and J ends lost 5 bases and 5 bases respectively, with 12 bases between them. The CDR3 sequence is 13 residues long. Germline V gives CDR1 MNHNS, CDR2 SASEGT. CDR3 amino acids: CASSYPSRTEAFL. CDR3 nucleotide sequence: TGTGCCAGCAGTTACCCTTCGAGGACTGAAGCTTTCCTT.

This clonotype was observed a single time. Here the CDR3 DNA reads TGTGCCAGCAGCCTCAGTATTAGCGGGACTAACTATGAGACCCAGTACTTC. This translates into CASSLSISGTNYETQYF. The chain uses TRBV11-1 and TRBJ2-5; TRBD2 agrees at 8 bases. CDR1 is SGHAT, CDR2 FQDESV, per germline (reference sequence). V shed 5 bases and J 5 bases; nucleotides not matched to a gene: 16. The CDR3 length is 17 residues.

About this clonotype: The junction departs from the called germline gene at one end, perhaps through a read error. This sequence joins TRBV5-8 and TRBJ2-1; 7 bases are a match to TRBD2. CDR3 size: 15 residues. Germline V gene data show CDR1 as SGHTS and CDR2 as YDEGEE. CDR3 bases: TGTACCAGCAGCTTAGGACTAGTAACCTACAATGAGCAGTTCTTC. Amino acids: CTSSLGLVTYNEQFF.

This clonotype occurred a few times. The chain is built from TRBV6-1 and TRBJ2-7, with 11 bases matching TRBD1. The germline V gene encodes CDR1 MNHNS and CDR2 SASEGT. V shed 6 bases, J shed 5 bases, and the junction held 0 bases outside the gene matches. The length of the CDR3 is 12 residues. The CDR3 DNA follows: TGTGCCAGCAGGGGACAGGGGGACGAGCAGTACTTC. Protein product: CASRGQGDEQYF.

In its sample, this clonotype was seen a few times. The CDR3 carries no conserved terminal phenylalanine or tryptophan, so it likely arises from a read error. CDR3 protein: CTSSGDLNTEAFS. The DNA of the CDR3 is TGTACCAGCAGTGGGGACCTTAACACTGAAGCTTTCTCT. The chain employs TRBV6-5 and TRBJ1-1; D might be TRBD1 (5 bases). Per germline, CDR1 MNHEY and CDR2 SVGAGI. This CDR3 is 13 amino acids long.

CDR3: CASSGLEGAADTQYF. The CDR3 DNA reads as TGCGCCAGCAGCGGACTAGAGGGAGCGGCAGATACGCAGTATTTT. The chain joins TRBV5-1 to TRBJ2-3; 7 bases align to TRBD2. J lost 4 bases, V lost 4 bases, and 9 bases had no gene match. CDR3 length: 15 amino acids. Germline CDR1 is SGHRS and CDR2 is YFSETQ.

Of note for this clonotype: This may stem from a read error, because a much larger clone lies one nucleotide away. V and J are TRBV12-3 or TRBV12-4 and TRBJ2-3; 7 nucleotides align to TRBD2. The CDR3 totals 15 residues. CDR3 protein: CASSPGTGGADKQYF. The CDR3 DNA sequence: TGTGCCAGCAGTCCCGGGACGGGGGGTGCAGATAAGCAGTATTTT.

Worth noting for this clonotype: The CDR3 does not end in the conserved phenylalanine or tryptophan, so this is likely a read error. It is unclear where the CDR3 begins or ends on the DNA, so no DNA is shown, and the CDR3 is as TCRdb lists it. This sequence joins TRBV4-3 and TRBJ2-5; TRBD1 was called by the table and not checked on the DNA. CDR1 and CDR2 from the germline V gene are LGHNA and YSLEER. Ends included, the CDR3 has 16 residues. This CDR3 reads CASSQGFSGSQETQYY.